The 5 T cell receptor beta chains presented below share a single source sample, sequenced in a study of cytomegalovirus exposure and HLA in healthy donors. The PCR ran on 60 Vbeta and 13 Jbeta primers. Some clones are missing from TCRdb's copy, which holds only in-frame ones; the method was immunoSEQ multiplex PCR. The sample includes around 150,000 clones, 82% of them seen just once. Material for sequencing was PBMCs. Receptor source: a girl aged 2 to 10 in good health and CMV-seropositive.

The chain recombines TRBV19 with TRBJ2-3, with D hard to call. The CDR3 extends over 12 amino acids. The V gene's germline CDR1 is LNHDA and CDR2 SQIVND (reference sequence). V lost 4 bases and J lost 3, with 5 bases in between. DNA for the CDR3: TGTGCCAGTAGTACCCCGACAGATACGCAGTATTTT. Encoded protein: CASSTPTDTQYF. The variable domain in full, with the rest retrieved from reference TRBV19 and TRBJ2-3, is DGGITQSPKYLFRKEGQNVTLSCEQNLNHDAMYWYRQDPGQGLRLIYYSQIVNDFQKGDIAEGYSVSREKKESFPLTVTSAQKNPTAFYLCASSTPTDTQYFGPGTRLTVL.

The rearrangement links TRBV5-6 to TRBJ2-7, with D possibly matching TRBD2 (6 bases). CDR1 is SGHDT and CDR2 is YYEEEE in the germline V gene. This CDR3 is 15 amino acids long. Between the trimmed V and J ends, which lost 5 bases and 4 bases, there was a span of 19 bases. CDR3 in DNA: TGTGCCAGCAGTTGGCTTTCGGCGGGACGGTACGAGCAGTACTTC. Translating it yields CASSWLSAGRYEQYF.

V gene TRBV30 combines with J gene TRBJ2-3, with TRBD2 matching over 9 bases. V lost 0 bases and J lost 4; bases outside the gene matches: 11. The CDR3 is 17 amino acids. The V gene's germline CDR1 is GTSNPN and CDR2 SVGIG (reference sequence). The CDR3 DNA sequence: TGTGCCTGGAGTGTCGCGGGAGGGCCCTCCCCCCCAGATACGCAGTATTTT. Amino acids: CAWSVAGGPSPPDTQYF.

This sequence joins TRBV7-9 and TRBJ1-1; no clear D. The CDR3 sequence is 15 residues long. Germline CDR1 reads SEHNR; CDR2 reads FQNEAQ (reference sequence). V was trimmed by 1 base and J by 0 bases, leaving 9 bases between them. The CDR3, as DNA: TGTGCCAGCAGCTTAGACGGTTCCCTGAACACTGAAGCTTTCTTT. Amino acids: CASSLDGSLNTEAFF.

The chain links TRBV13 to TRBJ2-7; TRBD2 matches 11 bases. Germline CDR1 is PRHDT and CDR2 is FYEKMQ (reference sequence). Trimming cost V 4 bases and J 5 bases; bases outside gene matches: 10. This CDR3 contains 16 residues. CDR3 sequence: CASSYRTTSGNHEQYF. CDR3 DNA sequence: TGTGCCAGCAGCTATAGGACGACTAGCGGGAACCACGAGCAGTACTTC.